This TCR beta chain appears in the sequencing data of a study of T-cell reconstitution after alpha-beta-depleted transplantation in children. The study, taken as a whole, reports: The main origin of T-cell counts and diversity one year after transplant was newly produced T cells.

CDR1 is KGHDR, CDR2 SFDVKD, per germline. This CDR3 is built from 20 residues. Trimming cost V 0 bases and J 5 bases; bases outside gene matches: 17. The table lists this clonotype with a few counts. Its antigen is unidentified. Preparation of the TCRbeta library used unique molecular identifiers. TCRdb called the PCR reads again in MiXCR, with one record for every CDR3 protein. The sample lists about 300,000 distinct CDR3 sequences; around 7.1% were seen once. The TCR comes from a female patient aged 2-9 years who had a stem cell transplant for Fanconi anemia, so the T cells may come from the graft donor. This chain links TRBV24-1 with TRBJ2-3, with 9 bases that match TRBD1. The sample in question was peripheral blood, obtained 360 days after TCRalphabeta/CD19-depleted stem cell transplant. CDR3 sequence: CATSDLQRERTGEMVDTQYF. The CDR3 nucleotides read TGTGCCACCAGTGATTTGCAACGCGAAAGGACAGGGGAGATGGTAGATACGCAGTATTTT.